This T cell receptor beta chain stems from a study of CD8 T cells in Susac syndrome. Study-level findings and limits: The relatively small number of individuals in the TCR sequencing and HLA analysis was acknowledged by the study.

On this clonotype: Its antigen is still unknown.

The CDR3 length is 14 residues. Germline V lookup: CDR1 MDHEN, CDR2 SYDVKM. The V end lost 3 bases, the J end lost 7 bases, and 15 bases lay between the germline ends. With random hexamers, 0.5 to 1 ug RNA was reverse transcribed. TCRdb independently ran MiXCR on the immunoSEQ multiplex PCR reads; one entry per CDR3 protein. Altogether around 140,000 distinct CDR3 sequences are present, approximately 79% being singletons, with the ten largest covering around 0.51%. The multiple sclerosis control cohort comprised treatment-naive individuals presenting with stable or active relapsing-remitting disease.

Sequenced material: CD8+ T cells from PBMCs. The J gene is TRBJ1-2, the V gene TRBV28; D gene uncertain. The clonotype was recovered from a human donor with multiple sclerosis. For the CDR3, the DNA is TGTGCCAGCAGTTTTGGGGAAGGCTACGGTGGCTACACCTTC. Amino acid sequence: CASSFGEGYGGYTF.